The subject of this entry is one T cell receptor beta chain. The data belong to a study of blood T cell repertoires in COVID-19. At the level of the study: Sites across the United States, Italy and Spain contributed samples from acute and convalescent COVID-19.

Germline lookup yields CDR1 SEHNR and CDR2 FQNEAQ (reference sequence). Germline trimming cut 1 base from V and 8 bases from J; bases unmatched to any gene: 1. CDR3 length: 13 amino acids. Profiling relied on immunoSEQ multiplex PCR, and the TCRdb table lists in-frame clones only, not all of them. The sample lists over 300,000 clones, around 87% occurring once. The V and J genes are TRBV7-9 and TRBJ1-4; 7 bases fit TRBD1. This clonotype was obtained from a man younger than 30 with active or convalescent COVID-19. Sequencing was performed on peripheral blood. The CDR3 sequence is CASSLDRGEKLFF. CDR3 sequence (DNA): TGTGCCAGCAGCTTAGACAGGGGCGAAAAACTGTTTTTT.